The 26 T cell receptor beta chains given below trace back to one sample, sequenced in a study of OX40 agonist ivuxolimab in advanced cancers. Data came from immunoSEQ multiplex PCR; TCRdb stores just in-frame clones and leaves some out. The table records more than 45,000 clones, 86% of them present only once. This material consisted of CD4+ or CD8+ T cells sorted from blood, taken in a trial of the OX40 agonist ivuxolimab. These receptors were collected from an adult with an advanced solid tumor such as melanoma, head and neck, liver or kidney cancer.

The V gene is TRBV6-5, the J gene TRBJ2-5, with a tentative D call TRBD2 (6 bases). V lost 0 bases to trimming and J lost 7 bases, with 12 bases between them. CDR3 length: 14 amino acids. Germline lookup yields CDR1 MNHEY and CDR2 SVGAGI. CDR3 DNA: TGTGCCAGCAGTTACTCCGGGGGAGTAGCGACCCAGTACTTC. Its translation is CASSYSGGVATQYF.

The chain has TRBV11-1 and TRBJ1-3; D not certain. Trimming stripped 3 bases from V and 2 bases from J, with 14 bases between. The CDR3 runs to 16 residues. Germline V gene sequence: CDR1 SGHAT, CDR2 FQDESV (reference sequence). The CDR3 sequence: CASSFNQFGTGNTIYF. As DNA, the CDR3 is TGTGCCAGCAGCTTCAATCAATTCGGGACTGGAAACACCATATATTTT.

There are a few counts of this clone. V is TRBV25-1 and J is TRBJ2-7; the D is unclear. Germline lookup yields CDR1 MGHDK and CDR2 SYGVNS. The CDR3 is 13 residues long. V lost 8 bases, J lost 3 bases, and 14 bases lay in between. CDR3 residues: CASETPNSYEQYF. The CDR3 nucleotides read TGTGCCAGCGAAACCCCCAATAGCTACGAGCAGTACTTC.

This clone occurred once. This chain connects TRBV6-6 to TRBJ1-5; 8 bases line up with TRBD1. V was pared by 6 bases and J by 7 bases, with 8 bases of the junction left unmatched. CDR1 MNHNY and CDR2 SVGAGI come from the germline V gene (reference sequence). The CDR3 sequence is 14 residues long. The CDR3 sequence is CASRPGGRNQPQHF. DNA of the CDR3: TGTGCCAGCAGGCCAGGGGGCAGAAACCAGCCCCAGCATTTT.

V usage is TRBV7-9 and J usage is TRBJ2-7; 7 bases map to TRBD2. J was trimmed by 2 bases and V by 5 bases; bases with no gene match: 9. There are 15 residues in the CDR3. Germline V gene data show CDR1 as SEHNR and CDR2 as FQNEAQ (reference sequence). In DNA, the CDR3 is TGTGCCAGCAGCCTAGGGGTAGGGACTACCTACGAGCAGTACTTC. Translation: CASSLGVGTTYEQYF.

CDR3 in amino acids: CASSSGQFTDTQYF. In DNA form, the CDR3 reads TGCGCCAGCAGCTCGGGACAGTTCACAGATACGCAGTATTTT. The chain links TRBV5-1 to TRBJ2-3, with TRBD1 matching over 7 bases. The germline V gene encodes CDR1 SGHRS and CDR2 YFSETQ. Germline trimming cut 3 bases from V and 2 bases from J; bases unmatched to any gene: 3. The CDR3 extends over 14 amino acids.

With regard to this clone: At one end, the junction sequence differs from germline, possibly due to a read error. The chain links TRBV7-7 to TRBJ2-5; 10 nucleotides match TRBD2. The length of the CDR3 is 15 residues. CDR1 SSHAT and CDR2 FNYEAQ come from the germline V gene (reference sequence). The DNA for the CDR3 is TGTGCTAGCAGCCGAAGCGGGGGGGCCTTGGAGACCCAGTACTTC. Translation: CASSRSGGALETQYF. The full variable domain, rest sourced from reference TRBV7-7 and TRBJ2-5, is GAGVSQSPRYKVTKRGQDVTLRCDPISSHATLYWYQQALGQGPEFLTYFNYEAQPDKSGLPSDRFSAERPEGSISTLTIQRTEQRDSAMYRCASSRSGGALETQYFGPGTRLLVL.

The V and J genes are TRBV4-2 and TRBJ2-1; D tentatively fits TRBD1 or TRBD2 (6 bases each). V lost 2 bases to trimming and J lost 4 bases, with 9 bases between them. The CDR3 has 14 residues. Per the germline V gene, CDR1 is LGHNA and CDR2 is YNFKEQ. CDR3 residues: CASSQSGAYNEQFF. As DNA, the CDR3 is TGTGCCAGCAGCCAATCGGGGGCGTACAATGAGCAGTTCTTC.

This clone was detected once. The chain recombines TRBV30 with TRBJ2-3; TRBD2 agrees at 11 bases. Germline V gives CDR1 GTSNPN, CDR2 SVGIG (reference sequence). J gave up 3 bases and V 1 base, and 6 bases lay outside the gene matches. The CDR3 extends over 16 amino acids. DNA of the CDR3: TGTGCCTGGAGTGAGTTACTAGCGGGGGTAACAGATACGCAGTATTTT. This encodes CAWSELLAGVTDTQYF.

The chain links TRBV29-1 to TRBJ2-5, with D unclear. The germline CDR1 and CDR2 sequences are SQVTM and ANQGSEA. This CDR3 region has 12 residues. The ends were cut back, 6 bases at V and 1 base at J, with 9 bases in the middle. This CDR3 is CSVRPSQETQYF. DNA of the CDR3: TGCAGCGTCCGACCCAGCCAAGAGACCCAGTACTTC. Full variable domain (outside the CDR3, taken from reference TRBV29-1 and TRBJ2-5): SAVISQKPSRDICQRGTSLTIQCQVDSQVTMMFWYRQQPGQSLTLIATANQGSEATYESGFVIDKFPISRPNLTFSTLTVSNMSPEDSSIYLCSVRPSQETQYFGPGTRLLVL.

The V gene is TRBV7-2, the J gene TRBJ1-6, with a tentative D call TRBD1 (5 bases). There are 15 residues in the CDR3. Trimming shortened V by 5 bases and J by 9 bases, and 17 bases separated the two germline ends. Germline V gene data show CDR1 as SGHTA and CDR2 as FQGNSA. The CDR3 DNA reads TGTGCCAGCAGCATAGGGACGGTGGGTAGTTCACCCCTCCACTTT. Protein: CASSIGTVGSSPLHF.

This chain connects TRBV11-3 to TRBJ2-7; TRBD1 matches at 10 bases. Looked up from germline, CDR1 is SGHNT and CDR2 is YENEEA. The CDR3 consists of 15 residues. V shed 0 bases, J shed 5 bases, and the junction held 4 bases outside the gene matches. CDR3 protein: CASSLEGQGNNEQYF. The CDR3 region has the DNA TGTGCCAGCAGCTTAGAGGGACAGGGGAATAACGAGCAGTACTTC.

The V and J genes are TRBV6-5 and TRBJ2-2; perhaps TRBD2 as D (6 bases). Germline V gene sequence: CDR1 MNHEY, CDR2 SVGAGI. The V and J ends lost 6 bases and 5 bases respectively, with 10 bases between them. The CDR3 length is 13 residues. The CDR3 DNA reads TGTGCCAGCAGGGCAGGGAGGACCGGGGAGCTGTTTTTT. It is translated as CASRAGRTGELFF.

The chain couples TRBV5-1 to TRBJ2-7; the match to TRBD1 covers 8 bases. After removal of 0 bases from V and 5 bases from J, the junction contained 1 base not matched to a gene. Germline values: CDR1 SGHRS, CDR2 YFSETQ. This CDR3 spans 13 amino acids. The CDR3 DNA follows: TGCGCCAGCAGCTTGGGGACAGGGCACGAGCAGTACTTC. This translates into CASSLGTGHEQYF.

This clone showed up just a few times. This sequence joins TRBV6-1 and TRBJ1-5; tentatively, D is TRBD1 (6 bases). Germline values: CDR1 MNHNS, CDR2 SASEGT. The CDR3 totals 14 residues. Trimming shortened V by 4 bases and J by 2 bases, and 9 bases separated the two germline ends. Written as DNA, the CDR3 is TGTGCCAGCAGTGTTAACAGGGGCAATCAGCCCCAGCATTTT. As protein: CASSVNRGNQPQHF.

V is TRBV7-9 and J is TRBJ2-7; D is undetermined. V was clipped by 4 bases and J by 3 bases, with 7 bases between them. This CDR3 comprises 12 residues. Per germline, CDR1 SEHNR and CDR2 FQNEAQ (reference sequence). The CDR3 region is CASSSPVYEQYF. The DNA of the CDR3 is TGTGCCAGCAGCTCGCCGGTCTACGAGCAGTACTTC.

This chain connects TRBV4-1 to TRBJ1-5, with 10 bases fitting TRBD1. The germline V gene encodes CDR1 MGHRA and CDR2 YSYEKL. The CDR3 is 14 amino acids. Trimming removed 6 bases from V and 6 bases from J; junction bases left unmatched: 5. The CDR3 sequence is CASRDRGFGQPQHF. In nucleotides, the CDR3 is TGCGCCAGCAGGGACAGGGGGTTCGGTCAGCCCCAGCATTTT.

V usage is TRBV7-2 and J usage is TRBJ2-1; 8 bases agree with TRBD1. Trimming removed 5 bases from V and 8 bases from J; junction bases left unmatched: 8. The CDR3 spans 14 residues. Germline-derived CDR1 and CDR2 are SGHTA and FQGNSA. CDR3 region: CASSQDRARDEQFF. CDR3 sequence (DNA): TGTGCCAGCAGCCAGGACAGGGCGAGGGATGAGCAGTTCTTC.

DNA of the CDR3: TGTGCCAGCAGCTTTGGCCACTCCTACGAGCAGTACTTC. The encoded protein is CASSFGHSYEQYF. The rearrangement links TRBV7-6 to TRBJ2-7; D gene unclear. Trimming removed 3 bases at V and 0 bases at J, with 6 bases between. The CDR3 is 13 residues long. The germline V gene encodes CDR1 SGHVS and CDR2 FNYEAQ. The variable domain in full, completed from reference TRBV7-6 and TRBJ2-7, reads GAGVSQSPRYKVTKRGQDVALRCDPISGHVSLYWYRQALGQGPEFLTYFNYEAQQDKSGLPNDRFSAERPEGSISTLTIQRTEQRDSAMYRCASSFGHSYEQYFGPGTRLTVT.

V and J are TRBV30 and TRBJ2-3, with 12 bases identical to TRBD2. The germline gives CDR1 GTSNPN, CDR2 SVGIG (reference sequence). The V segment lost 1 base and the J segment 3 bases; nucleotides outside the gene matches: 8. The CDR3 runs 17 residues. In nucleotides, the CDR3 is TGTGCCTGGAGTGGGGCTAGCGGGGGGGCCTCGACAGATACGCAGTATTTT. It yields the protein CAWSGASGGASTDTQYF.

The gene calls are TRBV5-1 and TRBJ1-1, with D uncertain. CDR1 is SGHRS and CDR2 is YFSETQ in the germline V gene. The CDR3 runs 13 residues. V was cut by 0 bases and J by 1 base, with 4 bases left in between. CDR3 sequence: CASSLEWNTEAFF. Written as DNA, the CDR3 is TGCGCCAGCAGCTTGGAATGGAACACTGAAGCTTTCTTT.

The chain uses TRBV5-1 and TRBJ2-2; D possibly corresponds to TRBD2 (6 bases). Germline lookup yields CDR1 SGHRS and CDR2 YFSETQ. The CDR3 runs 16 residues. V was shortened by 0 bases and J by 4 bases, with 13 bases between the two germline ends. CDR3 coding DNA: TGCGCCAGCAGCTTGGCGGGGGTAGCGGCCACCGGGGAGCTGTTTTTT. Encoded protein: CASSLAGVAATGELFF.

On this clone: This sample also contains other DNA sequences that code for the same CDR3. The V gene is TRBV5-4, the J gene TRBJ2-7, with TRBD1 identical over 10 bases. V shed 3 bases and J 0 bases; nucleotides not matched to a gene: 3. CDR3 length equals 15 residues. The germline V gene encodes CDR1 SGHNT and CDR2 YYREEE (reference sequence). The CDR3 is CASSSGTGASYEQYF. The CDR3 coding sequence is TGTGCCAGCAGCTCCGGGACAGGGGCCTCCTACGAGCAGTACTTC.

The rearrangement links TRBV27 to TRBJ2-1; the match to TRBD1 covers 11 bases. J was trimmed by 3 bases and V by 4 bases; bases with no gene match: 2. The CDR3 runs to 15 residues. Looked up from germline, CDR1 is MNHEY and CDR2 is SMNVEV (reference sequence). The CDR3 DNA is TGTGCCAGCAGTTCGGGGACAGGGGGCTACAATGAGCAGTTCTTC. Its protein is CASSSGTGGYNEQFF.

This clone appeared a single time. The rearrangement joins TRBV6-6 to TRBJ1-5; 8 bases are shared with TRBD1. Per germline, CDR1 MNHNY and CDR2 SVGAGI (reference sequence). This CDR3 region has 15 residues. V was pared by 8 bases and J by 4 bases, with 10 bases of the junction left unmatched. DNA for the CDR3: TGTGCCAGCGTAAAAGGACAGGGTTGGAATCAGCCCCAGCATTTT. Translation gives CASVKGQGWNQPQHF.

This clone has more than one count but fewer than ten. The rearrangement uses TRBV6-1 and TRBJ2-7; unclear D gene. V was trimmed by 0 bases and J by 6 bases, leaving 6 bases between them. From germline, CDR1 is MNHNS and CDR2 SASEGT. The CDR3 spans 12 residues. CDR3 sequence reads: CASSEAVGEQYF. The CDR3 DNA is TGTGCCAGCAGTGAAGCGGTCGGCGAGCAGTACTTC.